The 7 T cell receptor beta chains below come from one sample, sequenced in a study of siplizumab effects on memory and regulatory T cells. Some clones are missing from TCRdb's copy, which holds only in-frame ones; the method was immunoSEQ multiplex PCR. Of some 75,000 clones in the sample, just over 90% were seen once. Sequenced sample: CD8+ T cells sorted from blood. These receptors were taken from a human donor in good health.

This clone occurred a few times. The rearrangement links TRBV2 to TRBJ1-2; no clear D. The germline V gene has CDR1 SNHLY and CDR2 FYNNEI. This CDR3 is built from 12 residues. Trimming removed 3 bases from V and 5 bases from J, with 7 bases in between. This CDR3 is CASSDLKYGYTF. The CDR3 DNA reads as TGTGCCAGCAGTGACCTCAAATATGGCTACACCTTC. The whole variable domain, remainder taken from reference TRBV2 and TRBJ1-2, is EPEVTQTPSHQVTQMGQEVILRCVPISNHLYFYWYRQILGQKVEFLVSFYNNEISEKSEIFDDQFSVERPDGSNFTLKIRSTKLEDSAMYFCASSDLKYGYTFGSGTRLTVV.

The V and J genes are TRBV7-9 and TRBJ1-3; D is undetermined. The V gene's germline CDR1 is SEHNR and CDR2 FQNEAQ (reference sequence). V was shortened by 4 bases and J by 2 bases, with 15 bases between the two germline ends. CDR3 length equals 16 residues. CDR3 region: CASSSPKERAGNTIYF. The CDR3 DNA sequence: TGTGCCAGCAGCTCCCCCAAAGAGAGGGCTGGAAACACCATATATTTT.

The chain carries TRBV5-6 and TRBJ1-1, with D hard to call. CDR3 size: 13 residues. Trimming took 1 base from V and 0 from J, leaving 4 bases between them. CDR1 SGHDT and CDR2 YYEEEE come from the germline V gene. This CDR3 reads CASSLILNTEAFF. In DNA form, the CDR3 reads TGTGCCAGCAGCTTGATTTTGAACACTGAAGCTTTCTTT.

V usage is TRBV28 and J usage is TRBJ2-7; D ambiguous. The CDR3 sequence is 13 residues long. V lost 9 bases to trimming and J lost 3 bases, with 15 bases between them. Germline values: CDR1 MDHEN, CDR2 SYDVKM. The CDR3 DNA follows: TGTGCCAGTTTCAGACGGAAGATCTACGAGCAGTACTTC. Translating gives CASFRRKIYEQYF.

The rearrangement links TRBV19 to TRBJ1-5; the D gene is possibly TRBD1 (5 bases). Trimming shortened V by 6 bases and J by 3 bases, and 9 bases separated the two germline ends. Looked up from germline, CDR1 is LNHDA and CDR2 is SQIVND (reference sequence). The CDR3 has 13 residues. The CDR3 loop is CASRGGDNQPQHF. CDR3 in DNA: TGTGCCAGTAGGGGGGGAGACAATCAGCCCCAGCATTTT.

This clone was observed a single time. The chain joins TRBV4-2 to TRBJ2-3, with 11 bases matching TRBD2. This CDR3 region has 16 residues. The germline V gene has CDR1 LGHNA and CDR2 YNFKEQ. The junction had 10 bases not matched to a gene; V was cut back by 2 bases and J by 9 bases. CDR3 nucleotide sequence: TGTGCCAGCAGCCAATTACCTAGCGGGGGGCAAGGGACGCAGTATTTT. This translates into CASSQLPSGGQGTQYF.

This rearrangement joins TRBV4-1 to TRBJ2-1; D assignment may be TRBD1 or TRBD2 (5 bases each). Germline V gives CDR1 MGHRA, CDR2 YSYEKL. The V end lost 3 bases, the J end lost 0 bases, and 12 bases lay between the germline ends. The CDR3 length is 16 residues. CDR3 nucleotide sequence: TGCGCCAGCAGCCACATAGGGGAGAGCTCCTACAATGAGCAGTTCTTC. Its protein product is CASSHIGESSYNEQFF.